One sample yielded the 23 T cell receptor beta chains listed below, sequenced in a study of beta chain features in type 1 diabetes. Overall study results and limits: Moderately but significantly shorter TCRB CDR3s were found in Type 1 diabetes patients in all four CD4+ subsets.

Investigators reverse transcribed all isolated RNA, so they sequenced expressed TCRB transcripts. Generated by immunoSEQ multiplex PCR, the TCRdb table keeps only in-frame clones and is missing some. The sample carries 240,000 or so clones, roughly 22% recorded once. These TCRs are of unknown antigen specificity. Sequencing was carried out using naive CD4+ T cells from blood. These receptors originate from a woman aged 40 to 50 with type 1 diabetes.

V is TRBV29-1 and J is TRBJ2-5; a weak D match, TRBD2 (6 bases). Trimming took 7 bases from V and 4 from J, leaving 22 bases between them. The V gene's germline CDR1 is SQVTM and CDR2 ANQGSEA. The CDR3 runs 15 residues. CDR3 sequence: CSAPPQAGVGETQYF. For the CDR3, the DNA is TGCAGCGCCCCCCCACAAGCGGGCGTAGGAGAGACCCAGTACTTC.

This clone was observed a handful of times. J is TRBJ2-5 and V is TRBV29-1, with D perhaps matching TRBD2 (6 bases). The CDR3 spans 14 residues. Per germline, CDR1 SQVTM and CDR2 ANQGSEA. V was pared by 5 bases and J by 4 bases, with 17 bases between. The CDR3 DNA sequence: TGCAGCGTTCAGGGAGGCAGGGTGGGAGAGACCCAGTACTTC. It codes for CSVQGGRVGETQYF.

The V and J genes are TRBV4-1 and TRBJ2-1, with 8 bases fitting TRBD1. The CDR3 covers 16 residues. Germline V gene data show CDR1 as MGHRA and CDR2 as YSYEKL. The V segment lost 4 bases and the J segment 3 bases; nucleotides outside the gene matches: 8. This CDR3 reads CASSPSDRAHYNEQFF. CDR3 sequence (DNA): TGCGCCAGCAGCCCCTCGGACAGGGCCCACTACAATGAGCAGTTCTTC.

This clone was picked up a small number of times. The chain recombines TRBV7-6 with TRBJ1-1; D not resolved. The CDR3 has 13 amino acids. Germline CDR1 and CDR2: SGHVS and FNYEAQ. V was trimmed by 3 bases and J by 1 base, leaving 6 bases between them. The CDR3 DNA follows: TGTGCCAGCAGCTTCGGGAAGAACACTGAAGCTTTCTTT. Translated: CASSFGKNTEAFF.

J is TRBJ1-1 and V is TRBV30; no firm D call. Per germline, CDR1 GTSNPN and CDR2 SVGIG (reference sequence). Deletions cut 7 bases from V and 1 base from J, with 10 bases between. The CDR3 covers 12 residues. CDR3 protein: CAFSDWNTEAFF. The CDR3 bases are TGTGCCTTCTCGGACTGGAACACTGAAGCTTTCTTT. Based on the CDR3 plus reference TRBV30 and TRBJ1-1, the full variable domain is SQTIHQWPATLVQPVGSPLSLECTVEGTSNPNLYWYRQAAGRGLQLLFYSVGIGQISSEVPQNLSASRPQDRQFILSSKKLLLSDSGFYLCAFSDWNTEAFFGQGTRLTVV.

About this clone itself: Different DNA sequences within this sample yield the same CDR3. The V and J genes are TRBV10-3 and TRBJ2-7; no reliable D call. The germline V gene has CDR1 ENHRY and CDR2 SYGVKD. Trimming stripped 4 bases from V and 1 base from J, with 11 bases between. CDR3 length: 14 residues. Written as DNA, the CDR3 is TGTGCCATCAGTGGCGGTCAAGGTTCCTACGAGCAGTACTTC. Amino acid sequence: CAISGGQGSYEQYF.

This clone was detected only a few times. V gene TRBV5-1 combines with J gene TRBJ2-3, with unresolved D. The CDR3 loop spans 13 amino acids. V shed 0 bases and J shed 3 bases, with 5 bases lying between them. Per germline, CDR1 SGHRS and CDR2 YFSETQ. The CDR3 is CASSLGPTDTQYF. DNA for the CDR3: TGCGCCAGCAGCTTGGGTCCGACAGATACGCAGTATTTT. The variable domain in full, with the rest retrieved from reference TRBV5-1 and TRBJ2-3, is KAGVTQTPRYLIKTRGQQVTLSCSPISGHRSVSWYQQTPGQGLQFLFEYFSETQRNKGNFPGRFSGRQFSNSRSEMNVSTLELGDSALYLCASSLGPTDTQYFGPGTRLTVL.

This chain links TRBV14 with TRBJ2-3; D is uncertain. V lost 0 bases and J 6 bases, leaving 16 bases between the germline ends. This CDR3 has 16 residues. Germline V gene sequence: CDR1 SGHDN, CDR2 FVKESK. As DNA, the CDR3 is TGTGCCAGCAGCCAAGATCGACTGATATCCTCGGATACGCAGTATTTT. It encodes CASSQDRLISSDTQYF. Filled out from reference TRBV14 and TRBJ2-3, the complete variable domain reads EAGVTQFPSHSVIEKGQTVTLRCDPISGHDNLYWYRRVMGKEIKFLLHFVKESKQDESGMPNNRFLAERTGGTYSTLKVQPAELEDSGVYFCASSQDRLISSDTQYFGPGTRLTVL.

This clone occurred a few times. V and J are TRBV28 and TRBJ1-1; the D gene is possibly TRBD1 (5 bases). V shed 6 bases and J shed 0 bases, with 11 bases lying between them. CDR1 and CDR2 (germline): MDHEN, SYDVKM. This CDR3 spans 14 amino acids. For the CDR3, the DNA is TGTGCCAGCAGCCCCGACAGTCTGAACACTGAAGCTTTCTTT. Amino acids: CASSPDSLNTEAFF.

The chain joins TRBV9 to TRBJ1-5; D uncertain. Germline-derived CDR1 and CDR2 are SGDLS and YYNGEE. V shed 0 bases and J shed 4 bases, with 5 bases lying between them. The CDR3 covers 13 residues. The CDR3 DNA reads as TGTGCCAGCAGCGTAGCCCTAAATCAGCCCCAGCATTTT. The encoded protein is CASSVALNQPQHF.

The chain employs TRBV11-1 and TRBJ1-1, with D maybe TRBD1 (6 bases). The CDR3 has 13 amino acids. The germline V gene encodes CDR1 SGHAT and CDR2 FQDESV (reference sequence). V gave up 5 bases and J gave up 7 bases, with 14 bases separating them. The CDR3 reads CASSPQNRDEAFF. DNA of the CDR3: TGTGCCAGCAGCCCCCAGAACAGGGATGAAGCTTTCTTT.

The chain joins TRBV29-1 to TRBJ2-2, with D unclear. The germline V and J ends were trimmed by 7 bases and 5 bases, with 11 bases remaining between them. The CDR3 consists of 12 residues. Germline V CDR1 and CDR2: SQVTM, ANQGSEA. The CDR3 is CSARSGTGELFF. For the CDR3, the DNA is TGCAGCGCGCGGTCCGGGACCGGGGAGCTGTTTTTT.

The chain employs TRBV30 and TRBJ2-5, with 11 bases fitting TRBD2. CDR1 is GTSNPN, CDR2 SVGIG, per germline (reference sequence). The CDR3 loop spans 15 amino acids. The J segment lost 5 bases and the V segment lost 0 bases, leaving 5 bases of the junction unmatched. CDR3: CAWSVSGRATETQYF. The CDR3 DNA follows: TGTGCCTGGAGTGTTAGCGGGAGGGCCACGGAGACCCAGTACTTC.

This chain connects TRBV18 to TRBJ2-7; D is possibly TRBD2 (5 bases). The CDR3 covers 15 residues. Germline V gene sequence: CDR1 KGHSH, CDR2 LQKENI. The V and J ends lost 2 bases and 6 bases respectively, with 17 bases between them. In DNA form, the CDR3 reads TGTGCCAGCTCACCAAGCTATGAAGCGGCCAGCGAGCAGTACTTC. Encoded protein: CASSPSYEAASEQYF.

This clone was seen a handful of times. The gene calls are TRBV15 and TRBJ2-5; 8 nucleotides match TRBD2. The V gene's germline CDR1 is LNHNV and CDR2 YYDKDF (reference sequence). The CDR3 length is 19 residues. V gave up 0 bases and J gave up 5 bases; unmatched junction bases: 17. The CDR3 sequence is CATSRDQRVGLGRLETQYF. CDR3 nucleotides: TGTGCCACCAGCAGAGACCAACGTGTGGGACTAGGGAGGTTGGAGACCCAGTACTTC.

The chain has TRBV9 and TRBJ2-7; 7 nucleotides align to TRBD1. The CDR3 length is 14 residues. The junction had 6 bases not matched to a gene; V was cut back by 3 bases and J by 3 bases. Germline V gene sequence: CDR1 SGDLS, CDR2 YYNGEE. CDR3 protein: CASSATGESYEQYF. CDR3 DNA: TGTGCCAGCAGCGCTACAGGGGAAAGCTACGAGCAGTACTTC.

The chain links TRBV5-6 to TRBJ1-1; 8 nucleotides align to TRBD1. This CDR3 comprises 14 residues. Germline lookup yields CDR1 SGHDT and CDR2 YYEEEE. V dropped 4 bases and J dropped 11; count of bases not matched to a gene: 13. The CDR3 loop reads CASSPGQGSVSAFF. The DNA for the CDR3 is TGTGCCAGCAGCCCCGGACAGGGCTCCGTTAGCGCTTTCTTT.

The chain uses TRBV7-2 and TRBJ2-7, with 10 bases aligning to TRBD1. This CDR3 contains 14 residues. Germline loops: CDR1 SGHTA, CDR2 FQGNSA. After removal of 5 bases from V and 6 bases from J, the junction contained 7 bases not matched to a gene. The CDR3 here is CASSHAGTGAEQYF. The CDR3 DNA sequence: TGTGCCAGCAGCCACGCCGGGACAGGGGCCGAGCAGTACTTC.

This clone was seen a handful of times. This chain links TRBV6-5 with TRBJ1-1; D is possibly TRBD1 (5 bases). Germline-derived CDR1 and CDR2 are MNHEY and SVGAGI. The CDR3 runs 14 residues. Deletions cut 6 bases from V and 2 bases from J, with 13 bases between. In DNA, the CDR3 is TGTGCCAGCAGGGCGGGGGAGATTAACACTGAAGCTTTCTTT. The encoded protein is CASRAGEINTEAFF.

This clone was counted a few times. The DNA for the CDR3 is TGCAGCGTTGAAGCCCAGCGAGGGTGGACGAACGAGCAGTACTTC. It codes for CSVEAQRGWTNEQYF. This chain uses TRBV29-1 with TRBJ2-7; possibly TRBD2 for D (5 bases). The germline V gene has CDR1 SQVTM and CDR2 ANQGSEA. The CDR3 extends over 15 amino acids. V was clipped by 1 base and J by 5 bases, with 18 bases between them.

The CDR3 loop reads CASSLEVVSGGYTF. The CDR3 DNA reads TGTGCCAGCAGCTTAGAGGTTGTAAGCGGCGGCTACACCTTC. The chain joins TRBV7-9 to TRBJ1-2; D gene unclear. CDR1 and CDR2 (germline): SEHNR, FQNEAQ (reference sequence). Trimming left V 1 base short and J 8 bases short, with 14 bases between. The CDR3 has 14 amino acids.

A few counts support this clone. V gene TRBV18 combines with J gene TRBJ1-6, with 7 bases aligning to TRBD1. This CDR3 spans 15 amino acids. The V gene end was trimmed by 6 bases and the J gene end by 8 bases; junction bases not matched to a gene: 10. Germline V gene data show CDR1 as KGHSH and CDR2 as LQKENI. CDR3 sequence reads: CASSLRQGGDSPLHF. The CDR3 DNA reads TGTGCCAGCTCCCTGAGACAGGGTGGGGATTCACCCCTCCACTTT.

This clone was seen a few times. In DNA form, the CDR3 reads TGTGCCTGGAGAGGGGCTTTGAATGAAAAACTGTTTTTT. Amino acid sequence: CAWRGALNEKLFF. This chain connects TRBV30 to TRBJ1-4; a weak D match, TRBD1 (5 bases). Germline lookup yields CDR1 GTSNPN and CDR2 SVGIG (reference sequence). Trimming left V 3 bases short and J 5 bases short, with 10 bases between. The CDR3 runs to 13 residues. The full variable domain, its missing parts supplied by reference TRBV30 and TRBJ1-4, is SQTIHQWPATLVQPVGSPLSLECTVEGTSNPNLYWYRQAAGRGLQLLFYSVGIGQISSEVPQNLSASRPQDRQFILSSKKLLLSDSGFYLCAWRGALNEKLFFGSGTQLSVL.